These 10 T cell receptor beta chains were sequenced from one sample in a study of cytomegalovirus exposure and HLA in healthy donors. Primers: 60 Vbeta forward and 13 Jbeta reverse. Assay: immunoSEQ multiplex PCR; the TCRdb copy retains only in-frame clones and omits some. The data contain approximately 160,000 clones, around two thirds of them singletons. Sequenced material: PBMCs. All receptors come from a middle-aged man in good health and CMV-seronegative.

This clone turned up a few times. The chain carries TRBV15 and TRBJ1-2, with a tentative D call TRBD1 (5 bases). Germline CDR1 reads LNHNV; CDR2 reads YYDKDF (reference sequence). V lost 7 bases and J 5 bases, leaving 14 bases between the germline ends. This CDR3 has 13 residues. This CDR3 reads CATTFGGGYGYTF. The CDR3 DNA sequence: TGTGCCACCACCTTCGGGGGGGGATATGGCTACACCTTC.

CDR3 in DNA: TGCGCCAGCAGTCAATCCTCCGGGGGGAACAGCGTCTTCCTGAACACTGAAGCTTTCTTT. As protein: CASSQSSGGNSVFLNTEAFF. The genes are TRBV23-1 and TRBJ1-1; D may be TRBD1 (5 bases). TRBV23-1 is recorded as an ORF, its role being uncertain. The CDR3 sequence is 20 residues long. V lost 0 bases and J lost 0, with 23 bases in between.

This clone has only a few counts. CDR3 sequence: CASSWGTGGNQPQHF. The DNA for the CDR3 is TGTGCCAGCAGTTGGGGGACAGGGGGCAATCAGCCCCAGCATTTT. This chain joins TRBV6-5 and TRBJ1-5, with 10 positions matching TRBD1. CDR3 length equals 15 residues. Germline CDR1 is MNHEY and CDR2 is SVGAGI. The junction had 2 bases not matched to a gene; V was cut back by 4 bases and J by 2 bases.

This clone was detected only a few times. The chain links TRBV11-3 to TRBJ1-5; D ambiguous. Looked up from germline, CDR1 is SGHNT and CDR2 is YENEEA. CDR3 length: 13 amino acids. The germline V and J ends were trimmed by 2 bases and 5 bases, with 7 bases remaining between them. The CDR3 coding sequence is TGTGCCAGCAGCTTAACCCGAGATCAGCCCCAGCATTTT. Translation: CASSLTRDQPQHF.

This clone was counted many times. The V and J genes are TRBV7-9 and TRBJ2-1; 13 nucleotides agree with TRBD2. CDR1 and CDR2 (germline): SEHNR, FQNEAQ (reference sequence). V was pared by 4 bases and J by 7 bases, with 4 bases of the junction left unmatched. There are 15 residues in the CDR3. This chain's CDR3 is CASSSTSGGANEQFF. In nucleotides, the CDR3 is TGTGCCAGCAGCTCCACTAGCGGGGGGGCGAATGAGCAGTTCTTC.

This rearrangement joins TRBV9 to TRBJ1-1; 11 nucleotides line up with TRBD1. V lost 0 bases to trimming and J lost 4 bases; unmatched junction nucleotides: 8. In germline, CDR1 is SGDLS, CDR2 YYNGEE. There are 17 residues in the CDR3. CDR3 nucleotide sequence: TGTGCCAGCAGCGTAGGGACAGGGGGCGGATTGAGCACTGAAGCTTTCTTT. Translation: CASSVGTGGGLSTEAFF.

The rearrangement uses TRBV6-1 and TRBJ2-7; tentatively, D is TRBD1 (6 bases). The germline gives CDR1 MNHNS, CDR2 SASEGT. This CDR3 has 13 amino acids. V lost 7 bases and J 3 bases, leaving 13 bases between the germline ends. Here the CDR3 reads CASILTGRYEQYF. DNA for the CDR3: TGTGCCAGCATTCTCACAGGGCGCTACGAGCAGTACTTC.

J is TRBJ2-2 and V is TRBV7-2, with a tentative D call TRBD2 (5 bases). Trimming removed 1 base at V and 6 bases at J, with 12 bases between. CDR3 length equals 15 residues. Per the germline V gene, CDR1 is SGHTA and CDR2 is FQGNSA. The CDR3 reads CASSLGYSRAGELFF. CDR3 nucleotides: TGTGCCAGCAGCTTAGGGTATTCGCGGGCCGGGGAGCTGTTTTTT.

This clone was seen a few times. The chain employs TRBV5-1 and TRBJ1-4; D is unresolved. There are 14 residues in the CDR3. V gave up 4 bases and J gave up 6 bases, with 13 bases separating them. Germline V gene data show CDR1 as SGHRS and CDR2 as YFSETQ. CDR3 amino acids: CASSLYGTDEKLFF. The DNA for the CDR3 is TGCGCCAGCAGCCTTTACGGTACAGATGAAAAACTGTTTTTT.

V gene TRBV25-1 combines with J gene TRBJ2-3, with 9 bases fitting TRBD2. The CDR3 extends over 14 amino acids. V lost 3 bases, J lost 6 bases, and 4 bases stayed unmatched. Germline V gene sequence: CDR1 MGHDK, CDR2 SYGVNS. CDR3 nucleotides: TGTGCCAGCAGTGAGGCGGGGGGGCCGGATACGCAGTATTTT. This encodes CASSEAGGPDTQYF.